What follows is one TCR beta chain and its context. Its antigen is currently unknown. Time point noted: peripheral blood 6 weeks after treatment start. Produced via immunoSEQ multiplex PCR; TCRdb's table is partial and in-frame only. The data show approximately 120,000 clones, more than 70% seen once. The germline V gene encodes CDR1 SGHTA and CDR2 FQGNSA. V shed 3 bases, J shed 5 bases, and the junction held 6 bases outside the gene matches. This CDR3 contains 14 residues. The sample belongs to a study of PD-L1 blockade in urothelial cancer. Study-wide points: Clones that were tumor-associated expanded more in the blood of durable-benefit patients at 3 weeks.

The specimen was PBMCs, collected around atezolizumab (anti-PD-L1) treatment. The V and J genes are TRBV7-2 and TRBJ2-5, with 7 bases fitting TRBD2. The sequence was obtained from a man aged 45 to 65 with urothelial cancer. The CDR3 region has the DNA TGTGCCAGCAGCTTCAGCGGGATAGCTGAGACCCAGTACTTC. Encoded protein: CASSFSGIAETQYF. The full variable domain, with the rest looked up from reference TRBV7-2 and TRBJ2-5, is GAGVSQSPSNKVTEKGKDVELRCDPISGHTALYWYRQSLGQGLEFLIYFQGNSAPDKSGLPSDRFSAERTGGSVSTLTIQRTQQEDSAVYLCASSFSGIAETQYFGPGTRLLVL.